Following are 24 T cell receptor beta chains from one sample sequenced in a study of Ad26.COV2.S vaccination and SARS-CoV-2 variants. Treatment in this sample: around 19 received Ad26.COV2.S at low or high dose, single or two shots; roughly 5 received placebo; per-sample allocation not given. Sampling occurred on day 63 after the first vaccine or placebo injection. The method was immunoSEQ multiplex PCR; TCRdb's version includes in-frame clones alone and lacks a portion of them. The table has some 290,000 clones, around four fifths seen once. The sample was peripheral blood, taken in a trial of Ad26.COV2.S vaccine versus placebo. Receptors originate from a person aged 18-65 years who received the Ad26.COV2.S COVID-19 vaccine or a placebo.

V usage is TRBV5-1 and J usage is TRBJ1-2; TRBD1 agrees at 7 bases. This CDR3 spans 15 amino acids. V lost 0 bases to trimming and J lost 4 bases; unmatched junction nucleotides: 6. CDR1 is SGHRS, CDR2 YFSETQ, per germline. The CDR3 DNA is TGCGCCAGCAGCTTGGAACCGGGACAGTTCTATGGCTACACCTTC. Protein sequence: CASSLEPGQFYGYTF.

The V and J genes are TRBV5-1 and TRBJ2-3; weak D call: TRBD2 (7 bases). The CDR3 is 14 amino acids. Germline V gene sequence: CDR1 SGHRS, CDR2 YFSETQ. The V end was cut by 0 bases, the J end by 5 bases, with 10 bases between. The CDR3 here is CASSLAGGRDTQYF. In DNA, the CDR3 is TGCGCCAGCAGCTTGGCGGGGGGCAGAGATACGCAGTATTTT.

The chain has TRBV7-8 and TRBJ1-3; D is unresolved. The CDR3 extends over 14 amino acids. Germline-derived CDR1 and CDR2 are SGHVS and FQNEAQ. V dropped 5 bases and J dropped 6 bases, with 14 bases sitting between them. CDR3 sequence (DNA): TGTGCCAGCAGCCCCCGAGCATATGCAAACACCATATATTTT. It codes for CASSPRAYANTIYF.

The chain carries TRBV29-1 and TRBJ1-3; 12 nucleotides line up with TRBD1. Germline values: CDR1 SQVTM, CDR2 ANQGSEA. The CDR3 has 14 amino acids. J was trimmed by 7 bases and V by 7 bases; bases with no gene match: 8. CDR3 DNA sequence: TGCAGCGCCGGGGGACAGGGGGCATATAACACCATATATTTT. Its translation: CSAGGQGAYNTIYF.

The CDR3 DNA sequence: TGCGCCAGCAACGGACTAGCGGGGGGGTCCAATGAGCAGTTCTTC. This encodes CASNGLAGGSNEQFF. V and J are TRBV5-1 and TRBJ2-1, with 15 positions matching TRBD2. This CDR3 has 15 amino acids. Germline CDR1 reads SGHRS; CDR2 reads YFSETQ. Losses at the gene ends were 6 bases for V and 6 bases for J; bases not matched to a gene: 4. The full variable domain, completed using reference TRBV5-1 and TRBJ2-1, is KAGVTQTPRYLIKTRGQQVTLSCSPISGHRSVSWYQQTPGQGLQFLFEYFSETQRNKGNFPGRFSGRQFSNSRSEMNVSTLELGDSALYLCASNGLAGGSNEQFFGPGTRLTVL.

This rearrangement joins TRBV27 to TRBJ1-6; TRBD1 aligns across 7 bases. The CDR3 length is 18 residues. V shed 0 bases, J shed 9 bases, and the junction held 14 bases outside the gene matches. CDR1 and CDR2 (germline): MNHEY, SMNVEV (reference sequence). CDR3 nucleotides: TGTGCCAGCAGTTTATCGCCAAGACAGGGCTGGGGATTTTCACCCCTCCACTTT. As protein: CASSLSPRQGWGFSPLHF.

The gene calls are TRBV28 and TRBJ2-7, with 11 bases aligning to TRBD2. This CDR3 comprises 18 residues. V lost 4 bases to trimming and J lost 2 bases; unmatched junction nucleotides: 13. Germline CDR1 reads MDHEN; CDR2 reads SYDVKM. The CDR3 region has the DNA TGTGCCAGCAGTTCTATCACCACTAGCGGGGGCCCCCCCTACGAGCAGTACTTC. Translated: CASSSITTSGGPPYEQYF.

The chain carries TRBV9 and TRBJ2-1; either TRBD1 or TRBD2 may supply D (6 bases each). The germline V gene encodes CDR1 SGDLS and CDR2 YYNGEE. CDR3 size: 15 residues. Trimming took 0 bases from V and 0 from J, leaving 7 bases between them. The CDR3 spells CASSVGGASYNEQFF. The CDR3 DNA reads TGTGCCAGCAGCGTAGGGGGGGCCTCCTACAATGAGCAGTTCTTC.

This clone showed up many times. The genes are TRBV4-1 and TRBJ2-1, with D possibly matching TRBD1 (7 bases). The V and J ends lost 1 base and 10 bases respectively, with 23 bases between them. The CDR3 consists of 17 residues. CDR1 and CDR2 (germline): MGHRA, YSYEKL. CDR3 residues: CASSQGILGGGLGEQFF. The CDR3 nucleotides are TGCGCCAGCAGCCAAGGAATTTTAGGAGGGGGCCTAGGAGAGCAGTTCTTC.

This clone was observed a handful of times. The genes are TRBV7-9 and TRBJ1-1; 8 nucleotides match TRBD1. V was clipped by 5 bases and J by 1 base; unmatched bases: 6. The CDR3 contains 15 residues. Per the germline V gene, CDR1 is SEHNR and CDR2 is FQNEAQ (reference sequence). The chain's CDR3 is CASSTQGARNTEAFF. In DNA form, the CDR3 reads TGTGCCAGCAGCACTCAGGGGGCACGGAACACTGAAGCTTTCTTT.

The chain links TRBV28 to TRBJ2-7, with 7 bases matching TRBD1. Trimming at V came to 5 bases and at J to 3 bases, leaving 10 bases not matched to a gene. CDR1 is MDHEN, CDR2 SYDVKM, per germline. The CDR3 has 15 residues. CDR3 in amino acids: CASSTQTGRDYEQYF. The CDR3 coding sequence is TGTGCCAGCAGTACCCAGACAGGGCGTGACTACGAGCAGTACTTC. Filled out from reference TRBV28 and TRBJ2-7, the complete variable domain reads DVKVTQSSRYLVKRTGEKVFLECVQDMDHENMFWYRQDPGLGLRLIYFSYDVKMKEKGDIPEGYSVSREKKERFSLILESASTNQTSMYLCASSTQTGRDYEQYFGPGTRLTVT.

This clone was seen just once. V and J are TRBV28 and TRBJ1-6; D not certain. The CDR3 has 15 residues. V was cut by 7 bases and J by 9 bases, with 19 bases left in between. CDR1 and CDR2 (germline): MDHEN, SYDVKM. The CDR3 spells CASTRRPSSLSPLHF. The CDR3 nucleotides are TGTGCCAGCACACGGCGGCCGTCGAGCCTTTCACCCCTCCACTTT.

The V call is TRBV5-1, the J call TRBJ2-1; D is undetermined. Germline loops: CDR1 SGHRS, CDR2 YFSETQ. The CDR3 loop spans 14 amino acids. Trimming stripped 4 bases from V and 2 bases from J, with 10 bases between. The CDR3 is CASSPDTTYNEQFF. CDR3 nucleotide sequence: TGCGCCAGCAGCCCCGACACTACCTACAATGAGCAGTTCTTC. Combining the CDR3 with reference TRBV5-1 and TRBJ2-1 gives the whole variable domain KAGVTQTPRYLIKTRGQQVTLSCSPISGHRSVSWYQQTPGQGLQFLFEYFSETQRNKGNFPGRFSGRQFSNSRSEMNVSTLELGDSALYLCASSPDTTYNEQFFGPGTRLTVL.

Points on this clone: Other DNA sequences in the sample encode the same CDR3. The chain has TRBV7-9 and TRBJ1-6; tentatively, D is TRBD1 (6 bases). This CDR3 region has 14 residues. V lost 6 bases, J lost 4 bases, and 10 bases lay in between. CDR1 is SEHNR and CDR2 is FQNEAQ in the germline V gene (reference sequence). The CDR3 nucleotides are TGTGCCAGCAGTTCGACAGGTTATAATTCACCCCTCCACTTT. Amino acid sequence: CASSSTGYNSPLHF.

The chain combines TRBV19 with TRBJ1-4; 7 bases align to TRBD1. This CDR3 is 16 amino acids long. The J segment lost 0 bases and the V segment lost 9 bases, leaving 10 bases of the junction unmatched. From germline, CDR1 is LNHDA and CDR2 SQIVND (reference sequence). The CDR3 DNA reads TGTGCCAGCAAAGGGGGCGCACTTTCAACTAATGAAAAACTGTTTTTT. It is translated as CASKGGALSTNEKLFF. Drawing the rest from reference TRBV19 and TRBJ1-4, the complete variable domain is DGGITQSPKYLFRKEGQNVTLSCEQNLNHDAMYWYRQDPGQGLRLIYYSQIVNDFQKGDIAEGYSVSREKKESFPLTVTSAQKNPTAFYLCASKGGALSTNEKLFFGSGTQLSVL.

The chain carries TRBV29-1 and TRBJ1-1; D gene ambiguous. This CDR3 is 13 amino acids long. Germline V gives CDR1 SQVTM, CDR2 ANQGSEA. The V and J ends lost 6 bases and 5 bases respectively, with 16 bases between them. In DNA form, the CDR3 reads TGCAGCGTCCAATCGGCGGGTCGGACTGAAGCTTTCTTT. Translating it yields CSVQSAGRTEAFF.

The chain has TRBV2 and TRBJ2-7; D unresolved. V was pared by 2 bases and J by 7 bases, with 18 bases between. The CDR3 loop spans 15 amino acids. Germline assignment: CDR1 SNHLY and CDR2 FYNNEI. CDR3 DNA: TGTGCCAGCAGTGAAACGCAGGCCGTCATGAGGGAGCAGTACTTC. Encoded protein: CASSETQAVMREQYF. Complete variable domain (other parts from reference TRBV2 and TRBJ2-7): EPEVTQTPSHQVTQMGQEVILRCVPISNHLYFYWYRQILGQKVEFLVSFYNNEISEKSEIFDDQFSVERPDGSNFTLKIRSTKLEDSAMYFCASSETQAVMREQYFGPGTRLTVT.

The chain recombines TRBV7-9 with TRBJ2-1, with 8 bases identical to TRBD1. With 5 bases clipped from V and 7 bases from J, the junction kept 13 bases outside the gene matches. Per the germline V gene, CDR1 is SEHNR and CDR2 is FQNEAQ (reference sequence). This CDR3 has 16 amino acids. The CDR3 region has the DNA TGTGCCAGCAGCCCGCCGGACAGGGTGTTTGGAAATGAGCAGTTCTTC. This translates into CASSPPDRVFGNEQFF. The full variable domain, its missing parts supplied by reference TRBV7-9 and TRBJ2-1, is DTGVSQNPRHKITKRGQNVTFRCDPISEHNRLYWYRQTLGQGPEFLTYFQNEAQLEKSRLLSDRFSAERPKGSFSTLEIQRTEQGDSAMYLCASSPPDRVFGNEQFFGPGTRLTVL.

The chain has TRBV7-9 and TRBJ2-7, with TRBD2 matching 8 bases. The CDR3 totals 13 residues. CDR1 and CDR2 (germline): SEHNR, FQNEAQ (reference sequence). V gave up 4 bases and J gave up 2 bases; unmatched junction bases: 1. The CDR3 sequence is CASSWGLAYEQYF. The CDR3 coding sequence is TGTGCCAGCAGCTGGGGACTAGCCTACGAGCAGTACTTC.

The CDR3 DNA reads as TGCGCCAGCAGCTCAGAAGCACGACAGGTGGGGGGCTATGGCTACACCTTC. Its translation: CASSSEARQVGGYGYTF. The rearrangement joins TRBV5-1 to TRBJ1-2; perhaps TRBD1 as D (6 bases). The length of the CDR3 is 17 residues. CDR1 and CDR2 from the germline V gene are SGHRS and YFSETQ. V lost 3 bases and J lost 4, with 22 bases in between.

V gene TRBV29-1 combines with J gene TRBJ2-1; 8 nucleotides align to TRBD2. After removal of 6 bases from V and 10 bases from J, the junction contained 17 bases not matched to a gene. Germline V lookup: CDR1 SQVTM, CDR2 ANQGSEA. The CDR3 runs to 15 residues. DNA of the CDR3: TGCAGCGTGGATATAGCGGGGCCCTCCTTCTTCGAGCAGTTCTTC. Translating gives CSVDIAGPSFFEQFF.

In this sample, this clone turned up a few times. V gene TRBV11-2 combines with J gene TRBJ2-1, with 9 positions matching TRBD1. The CDR3 contains 14 residues. In germline, CDR1 is SGHAT, CDR2 FQNNGV. V lost 5 bases to trimming and J lost 5 bases; unmatched junction nucleotides: 4. The chain's CDR3 is CASSAGQGHNEQFF. In DNA, the CDR3 is TGTGCCAGCAGCGCGGGACAGGGACACAATGAGCAGTTCTTC.

This clone has more than one count but fewer than ten. The V call is TRBV10-3, the J call TRBJ1-4; weak D call: TRBD1 (5 bases). This CDR3 has 12 residues. Germline V gene sequence: CDR1 ENHRY, CDR2 SYGVKD. Trimming shortened V by 0 bases and J by 12 bases, and 8 bases separated the two germline ends. CDR3 DNA sequence: TGTGCCATCAGTGAGTCCTCGGGACAACTGTTTTTT. Translated: CAISESSGQLFF.

The V gene is TRBV2, the J gene TRBJ1-3; perhaps TRBD1 as D (6 bases). From germline, CDR1 is SNHLY and CDR2 FYNNEI. This CDR3 is 16 amino acids long. V gave up 6 bases and J gave up 3 bases, with 18 bases separating them. The CDR3: CASSSRGGQFGNTIYF. The CDR3 nucleotides read TGTGCCAGCAGCTCCCGCGGTGGACAGTTTGGAAACACCATATATTTT.